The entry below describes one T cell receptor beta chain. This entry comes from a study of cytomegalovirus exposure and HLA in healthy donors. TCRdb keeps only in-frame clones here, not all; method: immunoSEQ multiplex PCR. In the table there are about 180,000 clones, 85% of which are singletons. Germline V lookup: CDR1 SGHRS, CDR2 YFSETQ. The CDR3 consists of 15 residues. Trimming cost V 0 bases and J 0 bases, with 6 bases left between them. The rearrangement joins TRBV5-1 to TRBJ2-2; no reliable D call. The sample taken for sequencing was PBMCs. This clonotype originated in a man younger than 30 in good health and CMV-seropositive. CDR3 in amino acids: CASSLEATNTGELFF. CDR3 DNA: TGCGCCAGCAGCTTGGAAGCGACGAACACCGGGGAGCTGTTTTTT.